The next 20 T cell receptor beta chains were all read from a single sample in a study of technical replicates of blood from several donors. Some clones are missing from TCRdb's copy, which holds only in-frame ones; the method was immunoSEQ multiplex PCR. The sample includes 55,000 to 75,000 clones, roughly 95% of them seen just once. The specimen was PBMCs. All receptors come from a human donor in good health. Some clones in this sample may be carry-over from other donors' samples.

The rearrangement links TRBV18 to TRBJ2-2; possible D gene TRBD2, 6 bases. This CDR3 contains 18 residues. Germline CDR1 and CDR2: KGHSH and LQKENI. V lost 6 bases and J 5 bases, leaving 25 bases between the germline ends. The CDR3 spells CASSPVLTLGRGTGELFF. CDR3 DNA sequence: TGTGCCAGCTCCCCGGTGTTGACCCTCGGGAGAGGGACCGGGGAGCTGTTTTTT.

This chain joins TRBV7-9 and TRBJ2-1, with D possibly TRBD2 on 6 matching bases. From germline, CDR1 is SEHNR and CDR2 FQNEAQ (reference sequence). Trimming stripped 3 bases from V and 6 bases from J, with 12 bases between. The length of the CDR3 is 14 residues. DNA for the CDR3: TGTGCCAGCAGCTTCTCCGGGGGTCCCAATGAGCAGTTCTTC. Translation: CASSFSGGPNEQFF.

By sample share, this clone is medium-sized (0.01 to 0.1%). The CDR3 reads CASRQQGTNTEAFF. For the CDR3, the DNA is TGTGCCAGCAGGCAACAGGGGACGAACACTGAAGCTTTCTTT. The V call is TRBV6-6, the J call TRBJ1-1; 7 bases agree with TRBD1. Germline V gene sequence: CDR1 MNHNY, CDR2 SVGAGI (reference sequence). V lost 6 bases to trimming and J lost 1 base; unmatched junction nucleotides: 5. The length of the CDR3 is 14 residues.

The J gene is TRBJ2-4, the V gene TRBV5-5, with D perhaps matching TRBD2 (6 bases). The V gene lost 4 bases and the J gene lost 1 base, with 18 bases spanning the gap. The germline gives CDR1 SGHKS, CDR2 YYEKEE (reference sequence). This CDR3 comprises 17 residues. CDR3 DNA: TGTGCCAGCAGCCTAACTCAAGGGAGGAGTGCCAAAAACATTCAGTACTTC. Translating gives CASSLTQGRSAKNIQYF. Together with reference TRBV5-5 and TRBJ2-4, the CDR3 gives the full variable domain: DAGVTQSPTHLIKTRGQQVTLRCSPISGHKSVSWYQQVLGQGPQFIFQYYEKEERGRGNFPDRFSARQFPNYSSELNVNALLLGDSALYLCASSLTQGRSAKNIQYFGAGTRLSVL.

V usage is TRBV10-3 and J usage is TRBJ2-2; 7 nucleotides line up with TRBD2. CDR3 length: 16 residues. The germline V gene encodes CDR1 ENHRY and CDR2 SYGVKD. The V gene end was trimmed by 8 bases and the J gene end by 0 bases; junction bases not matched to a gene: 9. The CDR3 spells CAIHPGLAANTGELFF. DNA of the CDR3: TGTGCCATCCATCCGGGGCTAGCGGCGAACACCGGGGAGCTGTTTTTT.

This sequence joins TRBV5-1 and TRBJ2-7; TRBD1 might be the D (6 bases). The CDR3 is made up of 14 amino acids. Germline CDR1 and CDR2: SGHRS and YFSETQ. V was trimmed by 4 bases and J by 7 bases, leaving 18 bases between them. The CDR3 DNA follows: TGCGCCAGCAGCGCTGGACAGTCCGGTACTGAGCAGTACTTC. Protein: CASSAGQSGTEQYF. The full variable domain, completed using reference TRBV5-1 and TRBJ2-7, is KAGVTQTPRYLIKTRGQQVTLSCSPISGHRSVSWYQQTPGQGLQFLFEYFSETQRNKGNFPGRFSGRQFSNSRSEMNVSTLELGDSALYLCASSAGQSGTEQYFGPGTRLTVT.

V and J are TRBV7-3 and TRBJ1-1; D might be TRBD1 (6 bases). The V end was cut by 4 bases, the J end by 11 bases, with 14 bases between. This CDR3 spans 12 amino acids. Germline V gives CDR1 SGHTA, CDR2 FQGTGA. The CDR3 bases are TGTGCCAGCAGCTCTAACAGGGTAGGGGCTTTCTTT. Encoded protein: CASSSNRVGAFF.

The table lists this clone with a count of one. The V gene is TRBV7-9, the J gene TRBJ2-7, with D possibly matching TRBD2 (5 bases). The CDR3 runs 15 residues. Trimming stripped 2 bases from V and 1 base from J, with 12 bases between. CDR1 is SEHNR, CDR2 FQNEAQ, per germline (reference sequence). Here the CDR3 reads CASSLPHGDSYEQYF. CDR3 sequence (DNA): TGTGCCAGCAGCTTACCACACGGGGATTCCTACGAGCAGTACTTC. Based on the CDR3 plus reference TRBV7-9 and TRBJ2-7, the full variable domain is DTGVSQNPRHKITKRGQNVTFRCDPISEHNRLYWYRQTLGQGPEFLTYFQNEAQLEKSRLLSDRFSAERPKGSFSTLEIQRTEQGDSAMYLCASSLPHGDSYEQYFGPGTRLTVT.

CDR3 nucleotide sequence: TGTGCCAGCTCAGTGGGGGGACCCTCTGGAAACACCATATATTTT. It is translated as CASSVGGPSGNTIYF. The chain uses TRBV5-8 and TRBJ1-3, with D perhaps matching TRBD1 (5 bases). Trimming removed 7 bases at V and 0 bases at J, with 14 bases between. The CDR3 spans 15 residues. Per the germline V gene, CDR1 is SGHTS and CDR2 is YDEGEE.

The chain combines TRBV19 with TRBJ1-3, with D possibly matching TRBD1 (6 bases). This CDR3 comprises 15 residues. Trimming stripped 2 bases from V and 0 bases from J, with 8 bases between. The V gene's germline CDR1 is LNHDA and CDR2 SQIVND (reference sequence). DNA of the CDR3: TGTGCCAGTAGTATAAGGACAGACTCTGGAAACACCATATATTTT. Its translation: CASSIRTDSGNTIYF.

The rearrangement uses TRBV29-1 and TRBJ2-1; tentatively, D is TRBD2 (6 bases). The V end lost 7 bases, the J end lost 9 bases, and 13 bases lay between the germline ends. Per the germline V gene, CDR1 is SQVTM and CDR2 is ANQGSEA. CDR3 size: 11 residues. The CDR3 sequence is CSARLGREQFF. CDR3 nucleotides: TGCAGCGCCCGACTAGGACGTGAGCAGTTCTTC.

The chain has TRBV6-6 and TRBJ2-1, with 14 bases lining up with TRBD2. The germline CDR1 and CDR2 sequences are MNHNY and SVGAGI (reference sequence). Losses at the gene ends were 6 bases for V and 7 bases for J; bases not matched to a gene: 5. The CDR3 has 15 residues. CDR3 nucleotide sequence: TGTGCCAGCAGCGAGGGACTAGCGGGAGTTAATGAGCAGTTCTTC. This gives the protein CASSEGLAGVNEQFF.

CDR3 in amino acids: CASSLLGTEGQPQHF. In nucleotides, the CDR3 is TGTGCCAGCAGCCTCCTGGGGACAGAGGGGCAGCCCCAGCATTTT. The rearrangement joins TRBV11-2 to TRBJ1-5, with 7 bases aligning to TRBD1. V was pared by 5 bases and J by 7 bases, with 11 bases of the junction left unmatched. Germline V gene lookup returns CDR1 SGHAT and CDR2 FQNNGV. The CDR3 has 15 residues.

The CDR3 DNA follows: TGTGCCAGCAGCGCATGGACTATAGATAATTCACCCCTCCACTTT. Its protein product is CASSAWTIDNSPLHF. The chain links TRBV5-6 to TRBJ1-6; the D is unclear. V dropped 4 bases and J dropped 5 bases, with 13 bases sitting between them. The germline V gene encodes CDR1 SGHDT and CDR2 YYEEEE. The CDR3 extends over 15 amino acids.

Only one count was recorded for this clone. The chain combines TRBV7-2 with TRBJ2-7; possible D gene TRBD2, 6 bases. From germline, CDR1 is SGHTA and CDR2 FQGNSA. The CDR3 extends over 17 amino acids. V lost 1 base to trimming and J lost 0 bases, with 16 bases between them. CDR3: CASSLEGPGVGSYEQYF. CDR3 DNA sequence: TGTGCCAGCAGCTTAGAGGGTCCGGGGGTGGGCTCCTACGAGCAGTACTTC.

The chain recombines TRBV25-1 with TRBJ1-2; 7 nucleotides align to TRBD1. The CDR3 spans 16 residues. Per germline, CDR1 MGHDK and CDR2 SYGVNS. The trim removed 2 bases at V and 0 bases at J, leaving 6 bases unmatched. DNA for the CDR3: TGTGCCAGCAGTGAAAGGGGGCAGACAGCTAACTATGGCTACACCTTC. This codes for CASSERGQTANYGYTF.

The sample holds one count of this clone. CDR3 DNA: TGTGCCAGCAGTTTTCGACAGGGAGGTGAAAAACTGTTTTTT. It is translated as CASSFRQGGEKLFF. V and J are TRBV6-5 and TRBJ1-4; 7 bases fit TRBD1. Germline CDR1 and CDR2: MNHEY and SVGAGI. V shed 4 bases and J 7 bases; nucleotides not matched to a gene: 6. This CDR3 comprises 14 residues.

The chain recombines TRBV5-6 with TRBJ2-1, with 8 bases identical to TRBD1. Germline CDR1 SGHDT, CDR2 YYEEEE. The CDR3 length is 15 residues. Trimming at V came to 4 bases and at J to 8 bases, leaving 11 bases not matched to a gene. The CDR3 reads CASSTGQGQVYEQFF. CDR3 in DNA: TGTGCCAGCAGCACCGGACAGGGTCAAGTATATGAGCAGTTCTTC.

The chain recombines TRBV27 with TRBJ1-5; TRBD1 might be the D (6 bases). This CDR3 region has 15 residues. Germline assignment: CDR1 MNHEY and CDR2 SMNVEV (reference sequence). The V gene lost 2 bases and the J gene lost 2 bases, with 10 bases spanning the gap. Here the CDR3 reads CASSLTGLGNQPQHF. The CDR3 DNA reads TGTGCCAGCAGTTTAACAGGGCTGGGCAATCAGCCCCAGCATTTT.

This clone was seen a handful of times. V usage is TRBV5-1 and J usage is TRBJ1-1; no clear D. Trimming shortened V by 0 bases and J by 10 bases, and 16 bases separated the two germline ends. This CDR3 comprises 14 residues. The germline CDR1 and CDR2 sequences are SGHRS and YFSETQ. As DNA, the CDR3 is TGCGCCAGCAGCTTGGGCCGAAACCCAGGTTCAGCTTTCTTT. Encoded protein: CASSLGRNPGSAFF.